This T cell receptor beta chain was captured by sequencing in a study of T cells in Graves' hyperthyroidism and ophthalmopathy. Study-wide findings and caveats: The model predicted ophthalmopathy a median roughly six months before onset. Ophthalmopathy and stable hyperthyroidism were told apart by a 13 V-J model.

Deletions cut 0 bases from V and 0 bases from J, with 8 bases between. The germline gives CDR1 SGDLS, CDR2 YYNGEE. This CDR3 is built from 15 residues. The investigators amplified TCR beta CDR3 regions from RNA transcripts. When the TCR CDR3 underwent first-round RT-PCR, the HTBI primer set was used. TCRdb reprocessed the multiplex PCR reads with MiXCR, giving one entry per CDR3 protein. Altogether about 840,000 distinct CDR3 sequences are present, 35% to 40% being singletons, with the ten largest covering more than 7%. Concerning this clonotype itself: Its antigen is still unknown.

Orbital computed tomography, thyroid ultrasound, serum thyroxine and TRAb, and clinical symptoms together informed the diagnoses. The source material was blood. The chain recombines TRBV9 with TRBJ2-3; TRBD1 might be the D (6 bases). This TCR was recovered from a man aged 18 to 30 with Graves' hyperthyroidism. CDR3 sequence (DNA): TGTGCCAGCAGCGTAGAGGGGGATAGCACAGATACGCAGTATTTT. Protein product: CASSVEGDSTDTQYF.